Each of the 18 T cell receptor beta chains below was sequenced from the same sample in a study of blood T cell repertoires in COVID-19. The protocol was immunoSEQ multiplex PCR, while the TCRdb copy is restricted to in-frame clones and leaves out a portion. The sample yields under 200,000 clones, approximately 79% seen once. Sequenced input: peripheral blood. The receptors here all came from a woman aged 80 or over with acute or convalescent COVID-19.

The CDR3 sequence is CASSGTSGRAPGELFF. The CDR3 DNA follows: TGCGCCAGCAGCGGGACTAGCGGGAGGGCTCCCGGGGAGCTGTTTTTT. The J gene is TRBJ2-2, the V gene TRBV5-1, with TRBD2 matching over 16 bases. The germline gives CDR1 SGHRS, CDR2 YFSETQ. This CDR3 has 16 amino acids. With 4 bases clipped from V and 6 bases from J, the junction kept 3 bases outside the gene matches. Full variable domain (outside the CDR3, taken from reference TRBV5-1 and TRBJ2-2): KAGVTQTPRYLIKTRGQQVTLSCSPISGHRSVSWYQQTPGQGLQFLFEYFSETQRNKGNFPGRFSGRQFSNSRSEMNVSTLELGDSALYLCASSGTSGRAPGELFFGEGSRLTVL.

The V and J genes are TRBV2 and TRBJ2-2, with D maybe TRBD1 (6 bases). From germline, CDR1 is SNHLY and CDR2 FYNNEI. The CDR3 is made up of 12 amino acids. The V end lost 7 bases, the J end lost 4 bases, and 7 bases lay between the germline ends. This chain's CDR3 is CASTRGTGELFF. DNA of the CDR3: TGTGCCAGCACCAGGGGCACCGGGGAGCTGTTTTTT. Full variable domain (remainder filled in from reference TRBV2 and TRBJ2-2): EPEVTQTPSHQVTQMGQEVILRCVPISNHLYFYWYRQILGQKVEFLVSFYNNEISEKSEIFDDQFSVERPDGSNFTLKIRSTKLEDSAMYFCASTRGTGELFFGEGSRLTVL.

The chain is built from TRBV3-1 (or the pseudogene TRBV3-2) and TRBJ2-1; D unclear. From germline, CDR1 is LGHDT and CDR2 YNNKEL (reference sequence). The CDR3 is 13 residues long. V was shortened by 3 bases and J by 6 bases, with 9 bases between the two germline ends. DNA of the CDR3: TGTGCCAGCAGCCATTTTTCCGGCAATGAGCAGTTCTTC. Its translation is CASSHFSGNEQFF.

This chain uses TRBV10-2 with TRBJ2-1; TRBD1 is a possible D gene (6 bases). Germline V gene data show CDR1 as WSHSY and CDR2 as SAAADI. Trimming took 5 bases from V and 8 from J, leaving 16 bases between them. This CDR3 has 14 residues. CDR3: CASSQQGRGHEQFF. DNA of the CDR3: TGCGCCAGCAGTCAACAGGGTCGAGGGCATGAGCAGTTCTTC.

This clone was counted between two and nine times. The V gene is TRBV6-5, the J gene TRBJ1-6; TRBD1 agrees at 10 bases. The junction had 6 bases not matched to a gene; V was cut back by 6 bases and J by 7 bases. The CDR3 length is 15 residues. Per the germline V gene, CDR1 is MNHEY and CDR2 is SVGAGI. CDR3 DNA: TGTGCCAGCAGAGACAGGGGGCTTCGGAATTCACCCCTCCACTTT. As protein: CASRDRGLRNSPLHF.

The chain has TRBV9 and TRBJ2-2; TRBD2 agrees at 7 bases. Germline V gene sequence: CDR1 SGDLS, CDR2 YYNGEE. The CDR3 sequence is 16 residues long. V gave up 3 bases and J gave up 3 bases; unmatched junction bases: 8. The CDR3 coding sequence is TGTGCCAGCAGCGAGCCCGGGCTAGCGGACACCGGGGAGCTGTTTTTT. It codes for CASSEPGLADTGELFF. The variable domain in full, with the rest retrieved from reference TRBV9 and TRBJ2-2, is DSGVTQTPKHLITATGQRVTLRCSPRSGDLSVYWYQQSLDQGLQFLIQYYNGEERAKGNILERFSAQQFPDLHSELNLSSLELGDSALYFCASSEPGLADTGELFFGEGSRLTVL.

The chain joins TRBV4-3 to TRBJ1-2; no definite D call. Germline lookup yields CDR1 LGHNA and CDR2 YSLEER. Trimming stripped 1 base from V and 1 base from J, with 13 bases between. The CDR3 spans 16 residues. This CDR3 is CASSQVPPVLNYGYTF. The CDR3 DNA sequence: TGCGCCAGCAGCCAAGTACCTCCGGTACTTAACTATGGCTACACCTTC.

The chain recombines TRBV5-1 with TRBJ2-7, with a weak D call TRBD1 (6 bases). V was shortened by 0 bases and J by 0 bases, with 10 bases between the two germline ends. Germline V gene sequence: CDR1 SGHRS, CDR2 YFSETQ. This CDR3 contains 15 residues. The CDR3, as DNA: TGCGCCAGCAGCTTGGGAGGGGGAACCTCCTACGAGCAGTACTTC. It encodes CASSLGGGTSYEQYF.

The genes are TRBV5-1 and TRBJ1-4, with TRBD1 matching over 10 bases. From germline, CDR1 is SGHRS and CDR2 YFSETQ. The length of the CDR3 is 14 residues. V trimming: 4 bases; J trimming: 9 bases; junction bases outside the gene matches: 6. The CDR3 loop is CASSLSGQGKKLFF. The CDR3 DNA reads as TGCGCCAGCAGCCTATCGGGACAGGGGAAAAAACTGTTTTTT.

This chain connects TRBV19 to TRBJ1-5; D is uncertain. Trimming cost V 6 bases and J 7 bases, with 10 bases left between them. Per the germline V gene, CDR1 is LNHDA and CDR2 is SQIVND (reference sequence). This CDR3 has 12 amino acids. The CDR3, as DNA: TGTGCCAGTAGGGCTGACGGGCAGCCCCAGCATTTT. Translating gives CASRADGQPQHF.

The chain carries TRBV4-3 and TRBJ2-7, with 7 nucleotides matching TRBD1. Per the germline V gene, CDR1 is LGHNA and CDR2 is YSLEER. The junction had 5 bases not matched to a gene; V was cut back by 5 bases and J by 1 base. The CDR3 has 14 amino acids. The DNA of the CDR3 is TGCGCCAGCAGCAGAGGCAGGGGGTCCTACGAGCAGTACTTC. Its translation: CASSRGRGSYEQYF.

The chain combines TRBV9 with TRBJ2-3; 11 bases align to TRBD2. V was clipped by 1 base and J by 4 bases; unmatched bases: 5. Germline V lookup: CDR1 SGDLS, CDR2 YYNGEE. The CDR3 spans 16 residues. In DNA, the CDR3 is TGTGCCAGCAGCGTACTAGCGGGAGGAGAGGCAGATACGCAGTATTTT. It yields the protein CASSVLAGGEADTQYF.

This clone has a single count. The V and J genes are TRBV28 and TRBJ1-3; D is ambiguous. The CDR3 is made up of 15 amino acids. V shed 4 bases and J shed 5 bases, with 15 bases lying between them. The V gene's germline CDR1 is MDHEN and CDR2 SYDVKM. The CDR3 sequence is CASSSPEGGRNTIYF. The CDR3 DNA reads TGTGCCAGCAGTTCCCCGGAGGGTGGTAGAAACACCATATATTTT.

The chain joins TRBV28 to TRBJ2-3; the match to TRBD2 covers 13 bases. Germline V gene data show CDR1 as MDHEN and CDR2 as SYDVKM. CDR3 length equals 16 residues. V lost 5 bases to trimming and J lost 8 bases; unmatched junction nucleotides: 10. The DNA of the CDR3 is TGTGCCAGCAGTACCAGGGGACTAGCGGGGTCAGGTACGCAGTATTTT. This sequence encodes CASSTRGLAGSGTQYF.

The J gene is TRBJ2-5, the V gene TRBV7-2; 8 bases match TRBD2. Germline lookup yields CDR1 SGHTA and CDR2 FQGNSA. Trimming removed 4 bases from V and 1 base from J; junction bases left unmatched: 5. This CDR3 comprises 15 residues. Here the CDR3 reads CASSSSGRSQETQYF. The CDR3, as DNA: TGTGCCAGCAGCTCTAGCGGGCGCTCCCAAGAGACCCAGTACTTC.

This chain joins TRBV5-1 and TRBJ1-6; no definite D call. There are 14 residues in the CDR3. The germline V gene has CDR1 SGHRS and CDR2 YFSETQ. V was shortened by 0 bases and J by 7 bases, with 8 bases between the two germline ends. The DNA of the CDR3 is TGCGCCAGCAGCTTGGATGGCCAGAATTCACCCCTCCACTTT. Residues: CASSLDGQNSPLHF.

V is TRBV3-1 (or the pseudogene TRBV3-2) and J is TRBJ1-5; a possible D gene is TRBD1 (6 bases). CDR1 and CDR2 (germline): LGHDT, YNNKEL (reference sequence). Trimming shortened V by 4 bases and J by 0 bases, and 7 bases separated the two germline ends. This CDR3 spans 14 amino acids. The CDR3 loop reads CASSRTDSNQPQHF. CDR3 sequence (DNA): TGTGCCAGCAGCCGGACAGATAGCAATCAGCCCCAGCATTTT.

This clone has only a few counts. The V and J genes are TRBV9 and TRBJ1-3; TRBD1 is a possible D gene (6 bases). Per the germline V gene, CDR1 is SGDLS and CDR2 is YYNGEE. The V and J ends lost 0 bases and 4 bases respectively, with 11 bases between them. This CDR3 is 15 amino acids long. The chain's CDR3 is CASSVVPGAGNTIYF. In DNA, the CDR3 is TGTGCCAGCAGCGTAGTCCCAGGGGCCGGAAACACCATATATTTT.